The next 10 T cell receptor beta chains were all read from a single sample in a study of beta chain features in type 1 diabetes. Expressed TCRB transcripts were sequenced because the isolated RNA had all been reverse transcribed beforehand. Produced via immunoSEQ multiplex PCR; TCRdb's table is partial and in-frame only. The profile covers fewer than 250,000 clones, with 13% to 15% appearing a single time and more than 0.025% taken by the ten largest. Specimen: naive CD4+ T cells from blood. These receptors all stem from a woman in her 40s in good health.

A few counts support this clone. The V call is TRBV2, the J call TRBJ2-5; D may be TRBD2 (5 bases). The CDR3 has 12 residues. Germline V gene lookup returns CDR1 SNHLY and CDR2 FYNNEI. V was shortened by 5 bases and J by 5 bases, with 9 bases between the two germline ends. CDR3 protein: CASSLALETQYF. The CDR3 nucleotides are TGTGCCAGCAGTTTAGCGCTGGAGACCCAGTACTTC.

This clone was counted between two and nine times. The chain combines TRBV5-5 with TRBJ2-1, with D possibly being TRBD2 (6 bases). The length of the CDR3 is 17 residues. V lost 4 bases and J lost 0, with 17 bases in between. The germline V gene has CDR1 SGHKS and CDR2 YYEKEE (reference sequence). The CDR3 nucleotides are TGTGCCAGCAGCCGCCCCTACGGGGGAAGCTCCTACAATGAGCAGTTCTTC. Its protein is CASSRPYGGSSYNEQFF.

This chain uses TRBV5-1 with TRBJ1-2; 7 nucleotides match TRBD1. Per the germline V gene, CDR1 is SGHRS and CDR2 is YFSETQ. The CDR3 is 16 amino acids. The ends lost 4 bases at V and 5 bases at J; junction bases unmatched: 14. The CDR3 reads CASSPGQASLSYGYTF. Written as DNA, the CDR3 is TGCGCCAGCAGCCCAGGACAGGCATCCTTGTCTTATGGCTACACCTTC.

This chain links TRBV25-1 with TRBJ1-1, with D hard to call. Trimming shortened V by 6 bases and J by 5 bases, and 13 bases separated the two germline ends. Per germline, CDR1 MGHDK and CDR2 SYGVNS. This CDR3 region has 13 residues. The CDR3: CASREGGQTEAFF. CDR3 nucleotides: TGTGCCAGCAGGGAAGGAGGGCAAACTGAAGCTTTCTTT.

This clone was seen only a few times. This chain joins TRBV7-2 and TRBJ1-2, with no clear D. The CDR3 runs 14 residues. The germline gives CDR1 SGHTA, CDR2 FQGNSA. Trimming shortened V by 6 bases and J by 7 bases, and 18 bases separated the two germline ends. The CDR3 loop is CASRPGFARSGYTF. The DNA of the CDR3 is TGTGCCAGCAGACCTGGCTTCGCGCGGTCTGGCTACACCTTC.

The chain is built from TRBV6-1 and TRBJ2-1; D is unresolved. Trimming left V 2 bases short and J 2 bases short, with 13 bases between. Germline-derived CDR1 and CDR2 are MNHNS and SASEGT. This CDR3 is 16 amino acids long. CDR3 region: CASSETGSQTYNEQFF. Here the CDR3 DNA reads TGTGCCAGCAGTGAAACCGGTAGCCAGACCTACAATGAGCAGTTCTTC.

The chain links TRBV5-1 to TRBJ2-3, with 9 bases that match TRBD1. The germline V gene has CDR1 SGHRS and CDR2 YFSETQ. V trimming: 4 bases; J trimming: 1 base; junction bases outside the gene matches: 4. The CDR3 spans 15 residues. The CDR3, as DNA: TGCGCCAGCAGCCCGACAGGGGGAGGCACAGATACGCAGTATTTT. It is translated as CASSPTGGGTDTQYF.

This clone was found a few times. This chain links TRBV18 with TRBJ1-5, with 7 bases lining up with TRBD1. After removal of 3 bases from V and 0 bases from J, the junction contained 5 bases not matched to a gene. This CDR3 contains 16 residues. CDR1 is KGHSH and CDR2 is LQKENI in the germline V gene. CDR3 nucleotide sequence: TGTGCCAGCTCACCGCAGAACAGGGGTAGCAATCAGCCCCAGCATTTT. Its protein is CASSPQNRGSNQPQHF.

The V call is TRBV11-2, the J call TRBJ1-1, with TRBD1 matching over 7 bases. The germline gives CDR1 SGHAT, CDR2 FQNNGV. Trimming took 1 base from V and 7 from J; bases not matched to a gene: 0. This CDR3 spans 12 amino acids. The CDR3 loop is CASSLGQGEAFF. CDR3 nucleotide sequence: TGTGCCAGCAGCTTAGGACAGGGTGAAGCTTTCTTT.

This clone occurred a few times. V is TRBV7-2 and J is TRBJ1-2, with 7 nucleotides matching TRBD1. The CDR3 covers 13 residues. Germline CDR1 SGHTA, CDR2 FQGNSA. The V and J ends lost 7 bases and 7 bases, in that order; junction bases with no gene match: 9. Here the CDR3 reads CASNLDRAGGYTF. CDR3 in DNA: TGTGCCAGCAACCTAGACAGGGCAGGTGGCTACACCTTC.